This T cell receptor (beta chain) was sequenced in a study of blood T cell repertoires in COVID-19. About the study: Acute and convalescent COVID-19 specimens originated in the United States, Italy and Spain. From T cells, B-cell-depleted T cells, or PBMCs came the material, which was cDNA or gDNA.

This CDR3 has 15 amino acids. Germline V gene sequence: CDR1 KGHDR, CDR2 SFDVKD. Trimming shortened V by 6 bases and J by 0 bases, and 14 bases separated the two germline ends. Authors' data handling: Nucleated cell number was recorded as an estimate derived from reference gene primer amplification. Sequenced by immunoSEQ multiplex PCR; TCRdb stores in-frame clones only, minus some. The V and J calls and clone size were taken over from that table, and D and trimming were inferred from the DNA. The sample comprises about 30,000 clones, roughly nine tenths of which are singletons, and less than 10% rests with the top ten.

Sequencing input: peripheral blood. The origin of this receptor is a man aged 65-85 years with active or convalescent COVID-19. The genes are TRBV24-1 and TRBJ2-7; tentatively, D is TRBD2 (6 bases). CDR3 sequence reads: CATSTLRGSSYEQYF. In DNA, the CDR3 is TGTGCCACCAGTACGCTCCGGGGGTCCTCCTACGAGCAGTACTTC.